The 23 T cell receptor beta chains in this list originate from one sample, sequenced in a study of T cell clonotyping in hematopoietic cell transplantation. Data came from immunoSEQ multiplex PCR; TCRdb stores just in-frame clones and leaves some out. The sample lists around 25,000 clones, 70% to 75% occurring once. The time point was: recipient sample about 28 days before transplant, after cytoreduction. The specimen comprised peripheral blood mononuclear cells, sampled before stem cell transplant. The receptors were sampled from a man aged 50 to 60 with myelodysplastic syndrome. Some clones in this sample may be carry-over from other donors' samples.

J is TRBJ1-5 and V is TRBV30; 7 bases match TRBD1. CDR3 length: 14 residues. The germline gives CDR1 GTSNPN, CDR2 SVGIG (reference sequence). Trimming at V came to 1 base and at J to 3 bases, leaving 3 bases not matched to a gene. The CDR3 loop is CAWSEGTVNQPQHF. The DNA of the CDR3 is TGTGCCTGGAGTGAAGGGACAGTCAATCAGCCCCAGCATTTT. The entire variable domain, with the rest obtained from reference TRBV30 and TRBJ1-5, is as follows: SQTIHQWPATLVQPVGSPLSLECTVEGTSNPNLYWYRQAAGRGLQLLFYSVGIGQISSEVPQNLSASRPQDRQFILSSKKLLLSDSGFYLCAWSEGTVNQPQHFGDGTRLSIL.

The chain is built from TRBV27 and TRBJ1-1, with 7 bases identical to TRBD1. J was trimmed by 1 base and V by 5 bases; bases with no gene match: 10. The CDR3 spans 16 residues. Looked up from germline, CDR1 is MNHEY and CDR2 is SMNVEV (reference sequence). In DNA form, the CDR3 reads TGTGCCAGCAGTCCTGGGACAGCCATTGGGAACACTGAAGCTTTCTTT. Protein sequence: CASSPGTAIGNTEAFF.

This sequence joins TRBV30 and TRBJ2-7; D gene unclear. V lost 4 bases and J lost 3, with 7 bases in between. This CDR3 contains 11 residues. CDR1 is GTSNPN and CDR2 is SVGIG in the germline V gene (reference sequence). The CDR3 DNA reads as TGTGCCTGGAAGCAGAACTACGAGCAGTACTTC. This translates into CAWKQNYEQYF.

V is TRBV5-6 and J is TRBJ1-5, with 8 bases matching TRBD1. Germline V gene data show CDR1 as SGHDT and CDR2 as YYEEEE. J was trimmed by 3 bases and V by 4 bases; bases with no gene match: 9. CDR3 length equals 16 residues. CDR3 in DNA: TGTGCCAGCAGCGAGGGGACAGGAAGCCACAATCAGCCCCAGCATTTT. It translates to CASSEGTGSHNQPQHF.

V gene TRBV5-1 combines with J gene TRBJ1-1; possible D gene TRBD1, 6 bases. The CDR3 is 15 amino acids. Per germline, CDR1 SGHRS and CDR2 YFSETQ. V lost 4 bases to trimming and J lost 4 bases, with 17 bases between them. The DNA of the CDR3 is TGCGCCAGCAGCCACGAGGGGGGGCTCCCCACTGAAGCTTTCTTT. The encoded protein is CASSHEGGLPTEAFF.

The chain employs TRBV4-1 and TRBJ2-3, with D perhaps TRBD1 (5 bases). Trimming stripped 8 bases from V and 0 bases from J, with 12 bases between. The germline V gene encodes CDR1 MGHRA and CDR2 YSYEKL. The CDR3 spans 14 residues. CDR3 loop: CASAGHGSTDTQYF. The CDR3 coding sequence is TGCGCCAGCGCCGGACACGGGAGCACAGATACGCAGTATTTT.

The rearrangement links TRBV7-2 to TRBJ1-4; D is uncertain. Germline V gives CDR1 SGHTA, CDR2 FQGNSA. The germline V and J ends were trimmed by 4 bases and 5 bases, with 8 bases remaining between them. There are 13 residues in the CDR3. This CDR3 reads CASSSTPNEKLFF. The CDR3, as DNA: TGTGCCAGCAGCTCCACGCCAAATGAAAAACTGTTTTTT.

V is TRBV12-5 and J is TRBJ2-5, with unresolved D. V was trimmed by 5 bases and J by 1 base, leaving 11 bases between them. This CDR3 comprises 14 residues. Germline V gene lookup returns CDR1 LGHNT and CDR2 FRNRAP. CDR3 in DNA: TGTGCTAGTGGTCCCCTCCACGGCCAAGAGACCCAGTACTTC. Translated: CASGPLHGQETQYF.

The rearrangement joins TRBV7-2 to TRBJ2-2; D perhaps matches TRBD1 (6 bases). The length of the CDR3 is 15 residues. Germline V lookup: CDR1 SGHTA, CDR2 FQGNSA. Trimming removed 5 bases from V and 5 bases from J, with 15 bases in between. The CDR3 bases are TGTGCCAGCAGCACGACCTCTAGGGGGACCGGGGAGCTGTTTTTT. This translates into CASSTTSRGTGELFF.

The rearrangement uses TRBV9 and TRBJ2-5; either TRBD1 or TRBD2 may fit D (5 bases each). The J call may be wrong; the DNA end is better matched by TRBJ2-7. The CDR3 is 14 residues long. CDR1 is SGDLS, CDR2 YYNGEE, per germline. The CDR3 sequence is CASSVGGTAYEQYF. As DNA, the CDR3 is TGTGCCAGCAGCGTAGGAGGGACGGCCTACGAGCAGTACTTC.

V gene TRBV5-4 combines with J gene TRBJ1-1; D gene ambiguous. The CDR3 is 12 residues long. CDR1 and CDR2 (germline): SGHNT, YYREEE (reference sequence). With 3 bases removed from V and 8 bases from J, the gap between germline ends came to 11 bases. CDR3: CASSSVDGEAFF. The CDR3 DNA sequence: TGTGCCAGCAGCTCGGTCGACGGAGAAGCTTTCTTT. Looking up the rest from reference TRBV5-4 and TRBJ1-1 gives the full variable domain: ETGVTQSPTHLIKTRGQQVTLRCSSQSGHNTVSWYQQALGQGPQFIFQYYREEENGRGNFPPRFSGLQFPNYSSELNVNALELDDSALYLCASSSVDGEAFFGQGTRLTVV.

The J gene is TRBJ2-7, the V gene TRBV27; 7 nucleotides align to TRBD1. CDR3 size: 14 residues. Germline CDR1 MNHEY, CDR2 SMNVEV (reference sequence). V lost 5 bases and J lost 3; bases outside the gene matches: 7. In DNA form, the CDR3 reads TGTGCCAGCAGTCCGACAGGGCTGGGCTACGAGCAGTACTTC. Its translation is CASSPTGLGYEQYF.

The rearrangement uses TRBV30 and TRBJ1-5; D may be TRBD1 (5 bases). The CDR3 is 14 residues long. Germline CDR1 is GTSNPN and CDR2 is SVGIG (reference sequence). Trimming pared 2 bases from V and 4 bases from J, leaving 12 bases between. CDR3 in amino acids: CAWSSGTVNQPQHF. In DNA form, the CDR3 reads TGTGCCTGGAGTTCGGGGACGGTTAATCAGCCCCAGCATTTT.

The chain is built from TRBV6-6 and TRBJ1-6; a possible D gene is TRBD1 (5 bases). Germline CDR1 MNHNY, CDR2 SVGAGI (reference sequence). This CDR3 is built from 14 residues. Trimming pared 4 bases from V and 8 bases from J, leaving 12 bases between. The CDR3 DNA reads TGTGCCAGCAGTTCCCAGGGTACGCATTCACCCCTCCACTTT. Translating it yields CASSSQGTHSPLHF.

The CDR3 loop reads CASSDGGSGANVLTF. The CDR3 DNA sequence: TGTGCCAGCAGTGATGGGGGCTCTGGGGCCAACGTCCTGACTTTC. This chain connects TRBV6-1 to TRBJ2-6; D may match TRBD1 or TRBD2 (5 bases each). From germline, CDR1 is MNHNS and CDR2 SASEGT. The CDR3 extends over 15 amino acids. V was cut by 3 bases and J by 0 bases, with 6 bases left in between.

The CDR3, as DNA: TGTGCCAGCAGTGGACCGGGACAGGGCTCCTACGAGCAGTACTTC. Residues: CASSGPGQGSYEQYF. The chain couples TRBV6-5 to TRBJ2-7; 9 bases line up with TRBD1. Losses at the gene ends were 5 bases for V and 0 bases for J; bases not matched to a gene: 5. CDR1 and CDR2 (germline): MNHEY, SVGAGI. The CDR3 covers 15 residues.

The V and J genes are TRBV28 and TRBJ1-4; tentative D call: TRBD1 (6 bases). The germline gives CDR1 MDHEN, CDR2 SYDVKM. The CDR3 spans 15 residues. Trimming pared 6 bases from V and 7 bases from J, leaving 18 bases between. The CDR3 nucleotides read TGTGCCAGCAGGAATCTACCGGGGGCAGGTGAAAAACTGTTTTTT. This gives the protein CASRNLPGAGEKLFF.

The chain combines TRBV4-2 with TRBJ2-7; D may be TRBD2 (5 bases). CDR1 LGHNA and CDR2 YNFKEQ come from the germline V gene. With 2 bases removed from V and 6 bases from J, the gap between germline ends came to 11 bases. There are 13 residues in the CDR3. The CDR3 DNA reads TGTGCCAGCAGCCAATCACTAGGAACCGAGCAGTACTTC. This gives the protein CASSQSLGTEQYF.

The chain combines TRBV19 with TRBJ1-1; D perhaps matches TRBD1 (6 bases). Germline V lookup: CDR1 LNHDA, CDR2 SQIVND (reference sequence). The V gene lost 4 bases and the J gene lost 0 bases, with 12 bases spanning the gap. The CDR3 spans 15 residues. CDR3 bases: TGTGCCAGTAGTAGAGGCAGGGGCTTGAACACTGAAGCTTTCTTT. Translating it yields CASSRGRGLNTEAFF.

The chain recombines TRBV19 with TRBJ1-1; D not certain. The germline CDR1 and CDR2 sequences are LNHDA and SQIVND (reference sequence). Between the trimmed V and J ends, which lost 5 bases and 3 bases, there was a span of 7 bases. The CDR3 is 12 residues long. The CDR3 sequence is CASSVGYTEAFF. For the CDR3, the DNA is TGTGCCAGTAGTGTCGGGTACACTGAAGCTTTCTTT.

The genes are TRBV28 and TRBJ1-2, with D tentatively TRBD1 (5 bases). This CDR3 contains 18 residues. Per the germline V gene, CDR1 is MDHEN and CDR2 is SYDVKM. The V and J ends lost 4 bases and 5 bases respectively, with 26 bases between them. In DNA form, the CDR3 reads TGTGCCAGCAGTTCCCAAGGCGGGATCGGACACGACGATTATGGCTACACCTTC. Its protein product is CASSSQGGIGHDDYGYTF.

This chain connects TRBV9 to TRBJ2-2, with 9 bases identical to TRBD1. CDR1 is SGDLS, CDR2 YYNGEE, per germline. V lost 0 bases, J lost 7 bases, and 4 bases stayed unmatched. The CDR3 is 15 residues long. The CDR3 reads CASSVAWTGVGELFF. The CDR3 coding sequence is TGTGCCAGCAGCGTAGCGTGGACAGGGGTCGGGGAGCTGTTTTTT.

V usage is TRBV6-5 and J usage is TRBJ1-2; D remains unclear. This CDR3 comprises 13 residues. Per the germline V gene, CDR1 is MNHEY and CDR2 is SVGAGI. Between the trimmed V and J ends, which lost 0 bases and 4 bases, there was a span of 6 bases. The CDR3 is CASSYSRTYGYTF. CDR3 coding DNA: TGTGCCAGCAGTTACTCGAGGACCTATGGCTACACCTTC.